These T cell receptor beta chains were read from a single sample in a study of control samples from healthy donors and cancer patients. Assay: immunoSEQ multiplex PCR; the TCRdb copy retains only in-frame clones and omits some. This table holds 25,000 to 35,000 clones, about 86% found once. The sample comprised PBMCs. These receptors all stem from a woman in her thirties or forties with lung cancer. CDR3s include the opening cysteine and the closing phenylalanine or tryptophan. The order of the fields is J gene, D gene, V gene, CDR3 DNA, CDR3 protein. D genes are given only for firm matches.

j_gene: TRBJ1-4; d_gene: TRBD1; v_gene: TRBV7-9; CDR3nt: TGTGCCAGCAGCTTAGGAGGACAGGGCTTTGAAAAACTGTTTTTT; CDR3aa: CASSLGGQGFEKLFF
j_gene: TRBJ1-2; d_gene: TRBD1; v_gene: TRBV7-8; CDR3nt: TGTGCCAGCAGCTCCGGGACAGGGGATGGCTACACCTTC; CDR3aa: CASSSGTGDGYTF
j_gene: TRBJ1-1; d_gene: NA; v_gene: TRBV5-1; CDR3nt: TGCGCCAGCAGCTTGAGGCGGGACACTGAAGCTTTCTTT; CDR3aa: CASSLRRDTEAFF
j_gene: TRBJ1-2; d_gene: TRBD1; v_gene: TRBV27; CDR3nt: TGTGCCAGCAGTGCCCGACAGGGCTACTATGGCTACACCTTC; CDR3aa: CASSARQGYYGYTF
j_gene: TRBJ2-6; d_gene: NA; v_gene: TRBV7-9; CDR3nt: TGTGCCAGCAGCTCACTAGGGCCCTCTGGGGCCAACGTCCTGACTTTC; CDR3aa: CASSSLGPSGANVLTF
j_gene: TRBJ2-5; d_gene: TRBD2; v_gene: TRBV28; CDR3nt: TGTGCCAGCAGCTTAGGCCGGGGACTAGCGGGGGGGCCGGAGACCCAGTACTTC; CDR3aa: CASSLGRGLAGGPETQYF
j_gene: TRBJ1-2; d_gene: TRBD1; v_gene: TRBV9; CDR3nt: TGTGCCAGCAGCCAACAGGGGGCGCTCGGCTACACCTTC; CDR3aa: CASSQQGALGYTF
j_gene: TRBJ2-1; d_gene: NA; v_gene: TRBV12-3/TRBV12-4; CDR3nt: TGTGCCAGCAGTCCCTTAAATTACAATGAGCAGTTCTTC; CDR3aa: CASSPLNYNEQFF
j_gene: TRBJ2-5; d_gene: NA; v_gene: TRBV6-5; CDR3nt: TGTGCCAGCAGCGAGATGGGGGAGACCCAGTACTTC; CDR3aa: CASSEMGETQYF
j_gene: TRBJ1-2; d_gene: NA; v_gene: TRBV4-2; CDR3nt: TGTGCCAGCAGCCAAGCGGGGACTACTAACTATGGCTACACCTTC; CDR3aa: CASSQAGTTNYGYTF
j_gene: TRBJ1-2; d_gene: TRBD1; v_gene: TRBV6-5; CDR3nt: TGTGCCAGCAGCCGACAGGGCCACTATGGCTACACCTTC; CDR3aa: CASSRQGHYGYTF
j_gene: TRBJ1-3; d_gene: NA; v_gene: TRBV11-2; CDR3nt: TGTGCCAGCAGCTCCCCCAGGGTTTCTGGAAACACCATATATTTT; CDR3aa: CASSSPRVSGNTIYF
j_gene: TRBJ2-2; d_gene: TRBD2; v_gene: TRBV6-2/TRBV6-3; CDR3nt: TGCGCCAGCAGTTATAGTTCTAGCGGGGGGGCCTGGACCGGGGAGCTGTTTTTT; CDR3aa: CASSYSSSGGAWTGELFF
j_gene: TRBJ2-7; d_gene: NA; v_gene: TRBV5-6; CDR3nt: TGTGCCAGCAGCTTGGCCAACGGCCTCCCCTTGGGGTACTTC; CDR3aa: CASSLANGLPLGYF
j_gene: TRBJ2-6; d_gene: NA; v_gene: TRBV6-2/TRBV6-3; CDR3nt: TGTGCCAGCAGTTACAACTCTGGGGCCAACGTCCTGACTTTC; CDR3aa: CASSYNSGANVLTF
j_gene: TRBJ1-6; d_gene: NA; v_gene: TRBV30; CDR3nt: TGTGCCTGGAGTAAGGGGATGGATTCACCCCTCCACTTT; CDR3aa: CAWSKGMDSPLHF